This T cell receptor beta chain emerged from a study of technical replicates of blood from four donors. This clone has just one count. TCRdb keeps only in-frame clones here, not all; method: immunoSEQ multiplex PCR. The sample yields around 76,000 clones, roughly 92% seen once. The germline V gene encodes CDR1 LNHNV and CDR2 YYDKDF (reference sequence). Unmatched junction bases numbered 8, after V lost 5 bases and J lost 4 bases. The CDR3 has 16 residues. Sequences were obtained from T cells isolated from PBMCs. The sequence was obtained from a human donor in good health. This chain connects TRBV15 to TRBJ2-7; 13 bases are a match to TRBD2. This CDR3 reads CATSGWTSGRGYEQYF. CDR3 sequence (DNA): TGTGCCACCAGCGGATGGACTAGCGGGAGAGGATACGAGCAGTACTTC.